This TCR beta chain was documented in a study of blood T cell repertoires in COVID-19 (dated by TCRdb to 2020 to 2022). At the level of the whole study: Samples covering the acute and convalescent phases of COVID-19 were provided by collaborators in the United States, Italy and Spain. Sample metadata almost always included a de-identified subject ID, COVID-19 status, age in years and sex. The samples were drawn from two sources: the first 160 participants of the ongoing ImmuneRACE study, and 1,000 to 1,500 subjects contributed by 6 global collaborators. Deeply sampled blood TCRbeta repertoires from subjects exposed to, actively infected with, or recovered from COVID-19 were included in the dataset. Where HLA class I and class II types were available, the types were taken from metadata supplied by the sample provider, not from assay-based typing. The material from the prospective study consisted of cDNA or gDNA derived from T cells, B-cell-depleted T cells, or PBMCs. The repertoires were made available in a free public database intended to serve as a resource for research on the immune response to SARS-CoV-2. General findings and caveats noted by the study authors: Clinical and demographic metadata were provided uncurated, with the amount varying by source and participant.

The CDR3 runs 17 amino acids, cysteine and phenylalanine included. Only CDR3 DNA remains: 51 bases, in frame from the first base. Germline trimming: 0 bases from V, 7 bases from J; junction bases outside gene matches: 7. For CDR1 and CDR2, the germline V gene lists LGHNA and YNFKEQ. Collaborating institutions collected whole blood in K2EDTA tubes following their own protocols. For TCRbeta analysis, collaborators shipped samples in one of three forms: frozen whole blood, isolated PBMCs, or DNA extracted from either of those sample types. Worth noting for this clone: No antigen is known for it. Base qualities are not provided; no much larger clone lies one nucleotide away.

The immunoSEQ Assay, a bias-controlled multiplex PCR, was used to amplify TCRbeta CDR3 regions from genomic DNA. The authors' pipeline ran thus. The number of nucleated cells in each sample was estimated from the amplification of reference gene primers within the assay. To quantify the absolute abundance of each unique TCRbeta CDR3 rearrangement, sequence reads were collapsed and filtered. Productive Simpson clonality was computed per sample as the square root of Simpson's diversity index over productive rearrangements. TCRdb carries this immuneACCESS record with in-frame sequences only. Its versions omit some clonotypes, under half of them owing to an unresolved V gene in the studies checked, with the rest unexplained. The D gene and trimming were derived from the DNA, and the V and J assignments and clone size from that table. This sample has about 98,000 clones in its table, and 70% to 80% of those were observed once. The ten biggest clones cover roughly 25% of the sample.

The sequence was obtained from a man in his 70s with acute or convalescent COVID-19. Sequencing input: peripheral blood. The chain joins TRBV4-2 to TRBJ2-2; 11 bases in between match TRBD2. The DNA sequence is as follows: TGTGCCAGCAGCCAAGAGCCGACTAGCGGGATTCACGGGGAGCTGTTTTTT. It translates as CASSQEPTSGIHGELFF.